The text below deals with one TCR beta chain. Antigen: not known. This sample is drawn from a study of PD-1 blockade in classical Hodgkin lymphoma. Each patient relapsed following autologous stem cell transplantation, and prior brentuximab vedotin exposure differed. Complete response, partial response or progressive disease was recorded as best response. Study conclusions and caveats: Nivolumab initiation under 1 year post-ASCT meant exclusion.

Trimming stripped 5 bases from V and 10 bases from J, with 14 bases between. This CDR3 is 13 amino acids long. Germline V gene lookup returns CDR1 SEHNR and CDR2 FQNEAQ (reference sequence). Some clones are missing from TCRdb's copy, which holds only in-frame ones; the method was immunoSEQ multiplex PCR. The sample consists of some 93,000 clones, approximately 92% of them appearing once. This chain joins TRBV7-9 and TRBJ1-4, with D possibly matching TRBD1 (6 bases). The specimen comprised peripheral blood mononuclear cells (PBMCs), sampled before the second cycle of nivolumab. This clonotype originated in a human donor with classical Hodgkin lymphoma. CDR3 in DNA: TGTGCCAGCAGCCCAGAACAGGGAGGAAAACTGTTTTTT. Its protein is CASSPEQGGKLFF.